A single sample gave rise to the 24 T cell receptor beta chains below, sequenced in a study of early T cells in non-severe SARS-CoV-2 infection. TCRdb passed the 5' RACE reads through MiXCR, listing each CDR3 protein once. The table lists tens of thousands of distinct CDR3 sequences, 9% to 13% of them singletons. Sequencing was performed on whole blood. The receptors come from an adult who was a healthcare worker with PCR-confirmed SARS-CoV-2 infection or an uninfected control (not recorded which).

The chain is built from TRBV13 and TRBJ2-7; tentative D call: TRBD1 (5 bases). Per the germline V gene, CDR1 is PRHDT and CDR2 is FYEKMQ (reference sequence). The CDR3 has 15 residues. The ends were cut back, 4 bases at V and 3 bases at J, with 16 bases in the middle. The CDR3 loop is CASSSQGGERYEQYF. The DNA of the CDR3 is TGTGCCAGCAGCTCCCAGGGCGGAGAGCGCTACGAGCAGTACTTC.

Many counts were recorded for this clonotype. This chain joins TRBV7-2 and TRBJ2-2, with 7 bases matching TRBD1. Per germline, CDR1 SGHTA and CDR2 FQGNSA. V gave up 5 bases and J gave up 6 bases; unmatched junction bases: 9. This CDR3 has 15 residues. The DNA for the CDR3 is TGTGCCAGCAGCCCGGACAGGCCTAGGGCCGGGGAGCTGTTTTTT. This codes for CASSPDRPRAGELFF.

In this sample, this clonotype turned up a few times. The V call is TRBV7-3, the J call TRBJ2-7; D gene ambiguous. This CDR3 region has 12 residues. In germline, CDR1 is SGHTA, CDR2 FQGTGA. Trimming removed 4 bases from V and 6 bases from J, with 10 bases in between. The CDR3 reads CASSSTGSEQYF. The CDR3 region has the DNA TGTGCCAGCAGCTCTACTGGCAGCGAGCAGTACTTC. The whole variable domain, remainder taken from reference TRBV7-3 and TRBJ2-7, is GAGVSQTPSNKVTEKGKYVELRCDPISGHTALYWYRQSLGQGPEFLIYFQGTGAADDSGLPNDRFFAVRPEGSVSTLKIQRTERGDSAVYLCASSSTGSEQYFGPGTRLTVT.

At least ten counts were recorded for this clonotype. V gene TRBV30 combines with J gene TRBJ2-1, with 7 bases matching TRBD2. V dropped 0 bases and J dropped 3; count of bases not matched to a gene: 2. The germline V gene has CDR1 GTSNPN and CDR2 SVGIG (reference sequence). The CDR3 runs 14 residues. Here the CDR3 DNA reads TGTGCCTGGAGTGTCGGCGGGAGCTACAATGAGCAGTTCTTC. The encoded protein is CAWSVGGSYNEQFF.

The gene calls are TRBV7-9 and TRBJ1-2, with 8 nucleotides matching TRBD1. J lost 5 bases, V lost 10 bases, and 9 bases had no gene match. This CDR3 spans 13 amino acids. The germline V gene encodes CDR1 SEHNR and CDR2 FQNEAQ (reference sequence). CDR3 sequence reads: CATTGQVDYGYTF. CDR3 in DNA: TGTGCCACCACGGGACAGGTTGATTATGGCTACACCTTC. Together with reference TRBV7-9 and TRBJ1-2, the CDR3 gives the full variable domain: DTGVSQNPRHKITKRGQNVTFRCDPISEHNRLYWYRQTLGQGPEFLTYFQNEAQLEKSRLLSDRFSAERPKGSFSTLEIQRTEQGDSAMYLCATTGQVDYGYTFGSGTRLTVV.

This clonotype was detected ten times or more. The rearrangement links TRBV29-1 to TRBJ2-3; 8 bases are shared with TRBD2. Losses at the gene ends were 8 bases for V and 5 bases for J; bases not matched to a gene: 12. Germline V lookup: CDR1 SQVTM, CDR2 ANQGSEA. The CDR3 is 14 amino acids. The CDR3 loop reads CSLLASGRGDTQYF. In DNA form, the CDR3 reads TGCAGCCTCCTGGCGAGCGGGAGAGGAGATACGCAGTATTTT.

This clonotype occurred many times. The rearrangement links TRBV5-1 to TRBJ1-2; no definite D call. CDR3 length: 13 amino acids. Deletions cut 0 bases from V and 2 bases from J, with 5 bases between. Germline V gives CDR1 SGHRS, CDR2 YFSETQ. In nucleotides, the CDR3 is TGCGCCAGCAGCTTGGCAACCAACTATGGCTACACCTTC. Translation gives CASSLATNYGYTF.

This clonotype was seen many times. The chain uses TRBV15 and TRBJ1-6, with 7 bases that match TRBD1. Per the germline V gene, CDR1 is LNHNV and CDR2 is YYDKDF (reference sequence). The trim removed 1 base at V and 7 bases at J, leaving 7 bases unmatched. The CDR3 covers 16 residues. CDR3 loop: CATSRAEGQRNSPLHF. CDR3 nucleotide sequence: TGTGCCACCAGCAGAGCTGAGGGACAGAGAAATTCACCCCTCCACTTT.

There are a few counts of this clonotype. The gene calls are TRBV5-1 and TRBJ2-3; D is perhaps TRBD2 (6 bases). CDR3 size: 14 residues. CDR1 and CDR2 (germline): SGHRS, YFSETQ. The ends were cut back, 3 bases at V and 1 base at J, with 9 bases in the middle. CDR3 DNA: TGCGCCAGCAGCTGGGCTAGCGGCACAGATACGCAGTATTTT. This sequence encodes CASSWASGTDTQYF.

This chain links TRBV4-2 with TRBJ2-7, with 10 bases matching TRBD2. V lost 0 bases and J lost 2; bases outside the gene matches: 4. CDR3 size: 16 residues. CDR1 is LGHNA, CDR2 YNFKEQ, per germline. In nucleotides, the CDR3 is TGTGCCAGCAGCCAAGATACTAGCGGGGTTGCCTACGAGCAGTACTTC. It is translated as CASSQDTSGVAYEQYF.

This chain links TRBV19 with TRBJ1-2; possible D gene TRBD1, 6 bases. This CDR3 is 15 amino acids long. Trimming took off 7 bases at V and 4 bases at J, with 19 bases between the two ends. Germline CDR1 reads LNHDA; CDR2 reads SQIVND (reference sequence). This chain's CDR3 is CASISRGGRGYGYTF. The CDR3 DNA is TGTGCCAGTATCTCCCGAGGGGGGCGAGGCTATGGCTACACCTTC.

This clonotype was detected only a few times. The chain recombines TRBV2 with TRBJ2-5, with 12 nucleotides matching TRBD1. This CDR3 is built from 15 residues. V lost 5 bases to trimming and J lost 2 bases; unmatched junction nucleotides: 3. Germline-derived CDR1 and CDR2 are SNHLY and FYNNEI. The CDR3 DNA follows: TGTGCCAGCAGTCGGGACAGGGGGCTTCAAGAGACCCAGTACTTC. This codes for CASSRDRGLQETQYF.

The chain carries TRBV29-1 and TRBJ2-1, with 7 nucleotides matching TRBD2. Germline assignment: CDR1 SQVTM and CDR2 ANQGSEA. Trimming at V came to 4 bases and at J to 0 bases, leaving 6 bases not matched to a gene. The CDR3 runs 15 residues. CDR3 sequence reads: CSVGYGRLSYNEQFF. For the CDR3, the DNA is TGCAGCGTTGGGTACGGGAGGCTCTCCTACAATGAGCAGTTCTTC.

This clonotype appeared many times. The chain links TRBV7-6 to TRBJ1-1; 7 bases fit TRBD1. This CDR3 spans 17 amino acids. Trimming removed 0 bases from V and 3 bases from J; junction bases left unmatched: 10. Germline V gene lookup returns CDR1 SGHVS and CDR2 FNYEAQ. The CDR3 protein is CASSLAVPGQTHTEAFF. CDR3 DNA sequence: TGTGCCAGCAGCTTAGCCGTACCGGGACAGACACACACTGAAGCTTTCTTT. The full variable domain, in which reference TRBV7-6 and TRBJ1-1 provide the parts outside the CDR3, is GAGVSQSPRYKVTKRGQDVALRCDPISGHVSLYWYRQALGQGPEFLTYFNYEAQQDKSGLPNDRFSAERPEGSISTLTIQRTEQRDSAMYRCASSLAVPGQTHTEAFFGQGTRLTVV.

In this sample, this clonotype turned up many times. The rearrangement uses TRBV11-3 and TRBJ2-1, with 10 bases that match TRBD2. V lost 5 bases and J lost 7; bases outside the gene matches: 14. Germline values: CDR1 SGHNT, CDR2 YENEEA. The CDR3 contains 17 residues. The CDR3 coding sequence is TGTGCCAGCAGCGAAACCGTACTAGCGGGAATAGGTAATGAGCAGTTCTTC. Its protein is CASSETVLAGIGNEQFF.

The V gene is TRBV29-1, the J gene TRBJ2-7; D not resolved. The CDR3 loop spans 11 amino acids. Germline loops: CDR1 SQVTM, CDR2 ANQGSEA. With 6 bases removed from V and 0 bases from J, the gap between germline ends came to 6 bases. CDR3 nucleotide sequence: TGCAGCGTCCGGACCTCCTACGAGCAGTACTTC. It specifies CSVRTSYEQYF.

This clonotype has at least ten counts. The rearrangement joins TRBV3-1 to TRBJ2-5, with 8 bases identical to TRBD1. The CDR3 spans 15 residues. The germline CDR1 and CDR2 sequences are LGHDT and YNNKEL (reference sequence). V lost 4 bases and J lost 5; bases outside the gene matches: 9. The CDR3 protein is CASSRTGSTMETQYF. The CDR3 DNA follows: TGTGCCAGCAGCCGGACAGGGTCGACAATGGAGACCCAGTACTTC.

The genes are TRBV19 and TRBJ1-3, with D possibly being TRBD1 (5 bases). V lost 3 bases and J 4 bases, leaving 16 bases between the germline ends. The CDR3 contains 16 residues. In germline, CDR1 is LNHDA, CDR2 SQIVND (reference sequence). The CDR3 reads CASSMGGGTFGNTIYF. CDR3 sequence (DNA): TGTGCCAGTAGTATGGGCGGCGGGACCTTCGGAAACACCATATATTTT.

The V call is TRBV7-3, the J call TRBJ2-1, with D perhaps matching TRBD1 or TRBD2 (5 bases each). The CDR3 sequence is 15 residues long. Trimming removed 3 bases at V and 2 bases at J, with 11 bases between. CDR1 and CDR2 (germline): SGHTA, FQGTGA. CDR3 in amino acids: CASSFTGAAYNEQFF. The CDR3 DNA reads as TGTGCCAGCAGCTTCACCGGGGCCGCCTACAATGAGCAGTTCTTC.

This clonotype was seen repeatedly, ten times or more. The CDR3 reads CASSGTRGELFF. Here the CDR3 DNA reads TGCGCCAGCAGTGGAACCCGCGGGGAGCTGTTTTTT. V and J are TRBV10-1 and TRBJ2-2; D call uncertain. The V end lost 4 bases, the J end lost 7 bases, and 7 bases lay between the germline ends. Germline values: CDR1 WNHNN, CDR2 SYGVQD (reference sequence). This CDR3 has 12 residues.

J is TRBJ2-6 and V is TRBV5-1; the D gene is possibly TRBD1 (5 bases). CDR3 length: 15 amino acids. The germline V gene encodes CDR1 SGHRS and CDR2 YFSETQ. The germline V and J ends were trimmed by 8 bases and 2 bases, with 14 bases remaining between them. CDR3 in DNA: TGCGCCAGTAGTGTAGGGGCTGCTGGGGCCAACGTCCTGACTTTC. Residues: CASSVGAAGANVLTF.

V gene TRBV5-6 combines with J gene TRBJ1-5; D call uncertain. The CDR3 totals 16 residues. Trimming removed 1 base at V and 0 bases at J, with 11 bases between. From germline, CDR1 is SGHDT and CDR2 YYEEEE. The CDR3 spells CASSLKGRTSNQPQHF. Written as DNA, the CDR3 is TGTGCCAGCAGCTTGAAGGGCCGGACTAGCAATCAGCCCCAGCATTTT. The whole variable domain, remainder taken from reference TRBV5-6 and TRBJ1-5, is DAGVTQSPTHLIKTRGQQVTLRCSPKSGHDTVSWYQQALGQGPQFIFQYYEEEERQRGNFPDRFSGHQFPNYSSELNVNALLLGDSALYLCASSLKGRTSNQPQHFGDGTRLSIL.

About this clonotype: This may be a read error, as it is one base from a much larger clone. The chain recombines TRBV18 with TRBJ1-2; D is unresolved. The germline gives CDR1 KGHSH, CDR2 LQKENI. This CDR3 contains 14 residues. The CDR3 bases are TGTGCCAGCTCACCTGGGAACGGAAACTATGGCTACTCCTTC. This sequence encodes CASSPGNGNYGYSF.

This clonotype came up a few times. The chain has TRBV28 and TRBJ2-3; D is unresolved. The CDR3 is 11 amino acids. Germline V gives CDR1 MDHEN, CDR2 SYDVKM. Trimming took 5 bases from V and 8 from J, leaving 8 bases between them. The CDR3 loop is CASSLDGTQYF. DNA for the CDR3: TGTGCCAGCAGTCTGGATGGTACGCAGTATTTT.